Listed here is a single T cell receptor (beta chain). This sample includes further DNA sequences coding for the same CDR3. This sample stems from a study of shared clonotypes between healthy human individuals. The method was immunoSEQ multiplex PCR; TCRdb's version includes in-frame clones alone and lacks a portion of them. The repertoire holds some 1,400,000 clones, with roughly 96% as singletons. The receptor's source is a man under 40 in good health. Sequencing used naive CD4+ T cells sorted from blood. Sample subset: CD45RA+ positively selected.

Written as DNA, the CDR3 is TGCAGCGTTGCCGGGACAGGGGGCGGTGAGACCCAGTACTTC. This gives the protein CSVAGTGGGETQYF. The gene calls are TRBV29-1 and TRBJ2-5; TRBD1 matches 12 bases. V dropped 4 bases and J dropped 5; count of bases not matched to a gene: 5. This CDR3 is 14 amino acids long. Per the germline V gene, CDR1 is SQVTM and CDR2 is ANQGSEA.